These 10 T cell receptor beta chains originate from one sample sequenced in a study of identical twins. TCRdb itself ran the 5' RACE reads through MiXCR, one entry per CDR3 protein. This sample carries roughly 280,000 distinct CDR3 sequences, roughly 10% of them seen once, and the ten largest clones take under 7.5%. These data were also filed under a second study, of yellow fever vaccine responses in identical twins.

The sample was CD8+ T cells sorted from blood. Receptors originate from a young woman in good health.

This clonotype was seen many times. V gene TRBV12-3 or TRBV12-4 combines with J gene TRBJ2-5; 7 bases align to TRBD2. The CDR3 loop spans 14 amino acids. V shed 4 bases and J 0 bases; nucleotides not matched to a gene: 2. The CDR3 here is CASSSGLNQETQYF. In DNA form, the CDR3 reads TGTGCCAGCAGTTCGGGACTAAACCAAGAGACCCAGTACTTC.

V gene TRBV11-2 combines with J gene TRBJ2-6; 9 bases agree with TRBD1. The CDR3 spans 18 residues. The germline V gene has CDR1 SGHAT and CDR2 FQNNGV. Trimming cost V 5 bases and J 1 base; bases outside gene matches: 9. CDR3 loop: CASSLGGTGLSGANVLTF. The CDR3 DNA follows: TGTGCCAGCAGCCTGGGCGGGACAGGGCTTTCTGGGGCCAACGTCCTGACTTTC.

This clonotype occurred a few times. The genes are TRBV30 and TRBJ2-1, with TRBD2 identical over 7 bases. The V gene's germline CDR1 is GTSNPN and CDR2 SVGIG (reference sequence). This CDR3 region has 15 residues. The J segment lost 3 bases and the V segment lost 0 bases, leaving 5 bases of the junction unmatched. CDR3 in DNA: TGTGCCTGGAGTGTACTTGCGGGAGACTACAATGAGCAGTTCTTC. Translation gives CAWSVLAGDYNEQFF.

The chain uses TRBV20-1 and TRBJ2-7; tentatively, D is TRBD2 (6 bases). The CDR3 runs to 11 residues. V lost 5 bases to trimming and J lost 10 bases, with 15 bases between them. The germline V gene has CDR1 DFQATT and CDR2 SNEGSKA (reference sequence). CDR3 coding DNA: TGCAGTGCTTTTGGGCCCGGGGGACAGTACTTC. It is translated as CSAFGPGGQYF.

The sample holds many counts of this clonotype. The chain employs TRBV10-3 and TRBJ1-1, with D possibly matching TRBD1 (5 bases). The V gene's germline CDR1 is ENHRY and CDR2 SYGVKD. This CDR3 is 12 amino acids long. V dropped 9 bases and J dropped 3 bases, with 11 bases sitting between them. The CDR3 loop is CAIGGSDTEAFF. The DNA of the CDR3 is TGTGCCATTGGGGGGTCGGACACTGAAGCTTTCTTT.

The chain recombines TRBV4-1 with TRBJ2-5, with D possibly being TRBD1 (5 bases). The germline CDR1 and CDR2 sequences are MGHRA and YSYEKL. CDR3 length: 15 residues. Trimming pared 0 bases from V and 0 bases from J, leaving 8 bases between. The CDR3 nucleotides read TGCGCCAGCAGCCAAGATCACAGGTACCAAGAGACCCAGTACTTC. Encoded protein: CASSQDHRYQETQYF.

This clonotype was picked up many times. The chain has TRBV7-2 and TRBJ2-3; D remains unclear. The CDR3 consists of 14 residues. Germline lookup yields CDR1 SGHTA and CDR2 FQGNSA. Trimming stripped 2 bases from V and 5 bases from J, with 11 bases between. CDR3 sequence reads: CASSLIPAEDTQYF. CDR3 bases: TGTGCCAGCAGCTTAATCCCCGCGGAAGATACGCAGTATTTT.

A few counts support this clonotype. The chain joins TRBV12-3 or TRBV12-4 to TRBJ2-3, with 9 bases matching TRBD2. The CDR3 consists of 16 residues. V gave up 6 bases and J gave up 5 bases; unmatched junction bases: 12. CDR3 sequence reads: CASSLRRGGRGDTQYF. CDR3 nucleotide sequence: TGTGCCAGCAGCTTAAGGCGGGGGGGCCGGGGAGATACGCAGTATTTT.

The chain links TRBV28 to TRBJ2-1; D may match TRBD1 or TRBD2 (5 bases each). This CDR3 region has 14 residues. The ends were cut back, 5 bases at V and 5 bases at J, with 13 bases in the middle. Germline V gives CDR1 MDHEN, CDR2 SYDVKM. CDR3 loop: CASSGRDGDNEQFF. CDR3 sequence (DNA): TGTGCCAGCAGTGGACGGGACGGAGACAATGAGCAGTTCTTC.

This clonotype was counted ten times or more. The CDR3 is CASAQGDGFDEQFF. The DNA for the CDR3 is TGTGCCAGCGCCCAAGGGGACGGTTTCGATGAGCAGTTCTTC. This chain links TRBV12-3 or TRBV12-4 with TRBJ2-1; D assignment may be TRBD1 or TRBD2 (5 bases each). V lost 8 bases and J lost 8, with 19 bases in between. This CDR3 comprises 14 residues.